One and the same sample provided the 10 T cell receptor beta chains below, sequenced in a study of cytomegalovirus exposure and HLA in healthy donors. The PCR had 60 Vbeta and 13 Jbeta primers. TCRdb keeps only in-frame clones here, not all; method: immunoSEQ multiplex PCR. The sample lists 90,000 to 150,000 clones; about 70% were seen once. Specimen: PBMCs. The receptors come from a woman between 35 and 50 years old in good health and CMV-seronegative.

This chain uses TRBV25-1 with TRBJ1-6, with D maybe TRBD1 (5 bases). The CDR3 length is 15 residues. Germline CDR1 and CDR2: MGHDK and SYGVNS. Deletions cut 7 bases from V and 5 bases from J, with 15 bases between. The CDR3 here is CASTLGASNNSPLHF. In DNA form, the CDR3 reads TGTGCCAGCACTCTTGGGGCATCTAATAATTCACCCCTCCACTTT.

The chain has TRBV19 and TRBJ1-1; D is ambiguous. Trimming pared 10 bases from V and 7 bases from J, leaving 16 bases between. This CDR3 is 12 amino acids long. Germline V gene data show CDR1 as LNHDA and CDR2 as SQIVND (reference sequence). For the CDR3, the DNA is TGTGCCACCGGGAGCGCGAGCTTTGAAGCTTTCTTT. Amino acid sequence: CATGSASFEAFF.

Here the CDR3 reads CASSWGSNLNTEAFF. CDR3 nucleotides: TGTGCCAGCAGTTGGGGCAGCAACCTTAACACTGAAGCTTTCTTT. The chain recombines TRBV27 with TRBJ1-1; perhaps TRBD1 as D (5 bases). V was shortened by 4 bases and J by 2 bases, with 14 bases between the two germline ends. The CDR3 extends over 15 amino acids. Germline V gene data show CDR1 as MNHEY and CDR2 as SMNVEV (reference sequence).

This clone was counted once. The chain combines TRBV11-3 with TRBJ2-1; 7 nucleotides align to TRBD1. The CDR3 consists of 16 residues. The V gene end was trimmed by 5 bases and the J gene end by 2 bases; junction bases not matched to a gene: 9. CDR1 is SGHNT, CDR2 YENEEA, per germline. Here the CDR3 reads CASSHEGQDPYNEQFF. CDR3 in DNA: TGTGCCAGCAGCCATGAAGGACAGGACCCCTACAATGAGCAGTTCTTC.

CDR3 sequence (DNA): TGTGCCAGCAGCGGTCGACGGCAAGGGGGTGAAAAACTGTTTTTT. Translated, it gives CASSGRRQGGEKLFF. V and J are TRBV6-4 and TRBJ1-4; D is perhaps TRBD1 (6 bases). Deletions cut 6 bases from V and 7 bases from J, with 18 bases between. CDR1 is MRHNA, CDR2 SNTAGT, per germline. This CDR3 region has 15 residues.

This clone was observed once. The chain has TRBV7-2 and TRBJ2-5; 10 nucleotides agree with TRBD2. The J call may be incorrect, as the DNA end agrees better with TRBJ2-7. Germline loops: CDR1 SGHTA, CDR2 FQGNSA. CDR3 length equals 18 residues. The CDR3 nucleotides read TGTGCCAGCAGCTTAGCCCCAGCGGGAGGGACCTGGGTCTACGAGCAGTACTTC. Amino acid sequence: CASSLAPAGGTWVYEQYF.

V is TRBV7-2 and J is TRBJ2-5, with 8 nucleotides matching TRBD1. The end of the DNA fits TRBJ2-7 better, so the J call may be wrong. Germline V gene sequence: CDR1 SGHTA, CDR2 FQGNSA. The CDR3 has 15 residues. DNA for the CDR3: TGTGCCAGCAGCCTCCAACAGGGGGTATCCTACGAGCAGTACTTC. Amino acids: CASSLQQGVSYEQYF.

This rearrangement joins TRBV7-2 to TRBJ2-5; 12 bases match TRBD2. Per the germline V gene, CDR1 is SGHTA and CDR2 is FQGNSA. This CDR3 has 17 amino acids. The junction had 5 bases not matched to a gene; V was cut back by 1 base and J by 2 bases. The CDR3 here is CASSLVGTSGGQETQYF. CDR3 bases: TGTGCCAGCAGCTTAGTCGGTACTAGCGGGGGGCAAGAGACCCAGTACTTC.

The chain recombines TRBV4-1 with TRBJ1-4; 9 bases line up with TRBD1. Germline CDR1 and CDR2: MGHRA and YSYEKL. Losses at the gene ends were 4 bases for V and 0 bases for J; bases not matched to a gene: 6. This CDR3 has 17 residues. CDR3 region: CASSPRDRAATNEKLFF. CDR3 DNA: TGCGCCAGCAGCCCCCGGGACAGGGCAGCAACTAATGAAAAACTGTTTTTT.

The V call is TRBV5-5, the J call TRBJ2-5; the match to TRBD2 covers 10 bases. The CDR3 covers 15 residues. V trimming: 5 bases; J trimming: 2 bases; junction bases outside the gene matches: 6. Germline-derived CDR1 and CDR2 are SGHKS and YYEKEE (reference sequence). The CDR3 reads CASSPSGGWQETQYF. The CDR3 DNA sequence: TGTGCCAGCAGTCCTAGCGGGGGTTGGCAAGAGACCCAGTACTTC.